Below are 21 T cell receptor beta chains sequenced from a single sample in a study of neurological immune-mediated disorders. TCRdb reanalysed the 5' RACE reads using MiXCR and keeps one entry per CDR3 protein. The sample consists of 95,000 to 150,000 distinct CDR3 sequences, approximately 3.2% of them appearing once. The sequencing input was PBMCs. These TCRs come from a woman aged 25 to 39 with multiple sclerosis.

This clonotype was detected a few times. Possible read error: a much larger clone is one base away. The chain is built from TRBV20-1 and TRBJ1-1; D gene uncertain. With 6 bases removed from V and 0 bases from J, the gap between germline ends came to 17 bases. The CDR3 is 15 residues long. Germline V lookup: CDR1 DFQATT, CDR2 SNEGSKA (reference sequence). The CDR3 nucleotides read TGCAGTGCCCCGAAGAGGGTACGAGTGAACACTGAAGCTTTCTTT. It is translated as CSAPKRVRVNTEAFF.

This clonotype was detected ten times or more. The rearrangement joins TRBV27 to TRBJ2-1, with D tentatively TRBD2 (6 bases). CDR1 is MNHEY and CDR2 is SMNVEV in the germline V gene (reference sequence). V lost 3 bases and J lost 4, with 16 bases in between. This CDR3 contains 16 residues. The CDR3, as DNA: TGTGCCAGCAGTTTCGGACGGCGGGGTTTATACAATGAGCAGTTCTTC. Amino acid sequence: CASSFGRRGLYNEQFF.

This clonotype appeared many times. V gene TRBV5-1 combines with J gene TRBJ2-5, with D tentatively TRBD1 (5 bases). This CDR3 contains 14 residues. Germline CDR1 is SGHRS and CDR2 is YFSETQ. V was cut by 1 base and J by 2 bases, with 9 bases left in between. The CDR3 DNA sequence: TGCGCCAGCAGCTTGATGGGGCATCAAGAGACCCAGTACTTC. Translation: CASSLMGHQETQYF.

This clonotype was counted at least ten times. CDR3 DNA sequence: TGTGCCACCTTAAACGGGGGTTTTTACAATGAGCAGTTCTTC. It yields the protein CATLNGGFYNEQFF. This chain connects TRBV12-3 or TRBV12-4 to TRBJ2-1, with D maybe TRBD2 (6 bases). Trimming took off 10 bases at V and 4 bases at J, with 17 bases between the two ends. The CDR3 runs 14 residues.

The sample holds many counts of this clonotype. The chain has TRBV20-1 and TRBJ2-3, with 10 positions matching TRBD2. V was clipped by 3 bases and J by 4 bases; unmatched bases: 16. CDR3 size: 18 residues. Germline-derived CDR1 and CDR2 are DFQATT and SNEGSKA (reference sequence). As DNA, the CDR3 is TGCAGTGCTAGTCTGGCGAGCGGGGGGGCAGGCCTGGCAGATACGCAGTATTTT. Amino acids: CSASLASGGAGLADTQYF.

The chain is built from TRBV30 and TRBJ2-2, with TRBD2 identical over 8 bases. Germline V CDR1 and CDR2: GTSNPN, SVGIG (reference sequence). This CDR3 is 16 amino acids long. V lost 0 bases and J lost 6; bases outside the gene matches: 9. The CDR3 DNA sequence: TGTGCCTGGAGTGTACAAGCGGGAGAATGGGCCGGGGAGCTGTTTTTT. This gives the protein CAWSVQAGEWAGELFF.

This clonotype was seen at least ten times. This chain joins TRBV20-1 and TRBJ1-5; tentative D call: TRBD1 (5 bases). Germline V CDR1 and CDR2: DFQATT, SNEGSKA (reference sequence). The CDR3 has 13 amino acids. V was pared by 3 bases and J by 5 bases, with 11 bases between. CDR3 in DNA: TGCAGTGCTAGCAGGGTGGAGGATCAGCCCCAGCATTTT. It encodes CSASRVEDQPQHF.

This clonotype was detected ten times or more. V gene TRBV29-1 combines with J gene TRBJ2-5; D gene unclear. With 7 bases removed from V and 2 bases from J, the gap between germline ends came to 11 bases. This CDR3 contains 12 residues. Germline V CDR1 and CDR2: SQVTM, ANQGSEA. CDR3 in amino acids: CSGRRIQETQYF. CDR3 DNA: TGCAGCGGACGACGGATACAAGAGACCCAGTACTTC.

This clonotype was seen ten or more times. The rearrangement uses TRBV29-1 and TRBJ1-5, with D unclear. CDR3 length equals 13 residues. Trimming removed 1 base from V and 6 bases from J, with 10 bases in between. The germline V gene has CDR1 SQVTM and CDR2 ANQGSEA. The CDR3 protein is CSVEVKLGQPQHF. CDR3 bases: TGCAGCGTTGAAGTAAAGTTGGGTCAGCCCCAGCATTTT.

This clonotype appeared many times. The chain employs TRBV10-2 and TRBJ1-5; 7 bases line up with TRBD1. This CDR3 region has 16 residues. In germline, CDR1 is WSHSY, CDR2 SAAADI. Trimming took 6 bases from V and 2 from J; bases not matched to a gene: 10. The CDR3 reads CASSPTGSIGNQPQHF. DNA of the CDR3: TGCGCCAGCAGCCCGACAGGGTCCATCGGCAATCAGCCCCAGCATTTT.

As to this clonotype: This may stem from a read error, because a much larger clone lies one nucleotide away. The genes are TRBV20-1 and TRBJ1-2, with D perhaps TRBD1 (5 bases). Germline CDR1 DFQATT, CDR2 SNEGSKA (reference sequence). Trimming cost V 3 bases and J 6 bases, with 14 bases left between them. The CDR3 runs 13 residues. The CDR3: CSARGKGRNGYTF. The CDR3 DNA reads TGCAGTGCTAGGGGTAAGGGGCGAAATGGCTACACCTTC.

This clonotype was seen repeatedly, ten times or more. CDR3 nucleotides: TGCAGTGCCCATTACCCCCACACCTTTGATTACACTGAAGCTTTCTTT. Translation: CSAHYPHTFDYTEAFF. The chain employs TRBV20-1 and TRBJ1-1; no clear D. Per the germline V gene, CDR1 is DFQATT and CDR2 is SNEGSKA (reference sequence). Trimming took 6 bases from V and 3 from J, leaving 23 bases between them. This CDR3 has 16 amino acids.

The sample holds many counts of this clonotype. The chain joins TRBV5-1 to TRBJ2-3; D is uncertain. Looked up from germline, CDR1 is SGHRS and CDR2 is YFSETQ. V lost 5 bases and J 6 bases, leaving 10 bases between the germline ends. This CDR3 has 12 amino acids. This CDR3 is CASRKEGDTQYF. CDR3 nucleotides: TGCGCCAGCAGGAAGGAAGGGGATACGCAGTATTTT. The variable domain in full, completed from reference TRBV5-1 and TRBJ2-3, reads KAGVTQTPRYLIKTRGQQVTLSCSPISGHRSVSWYQQTPGQGLQFLFEYFSETQRNKGNFPGRFSGRQFSNSRSEMNVSTLELGDSALYLCASRKEGDTQYFGPGTRLTVL.

This clonotype was observed at least ten times. V and J are TRBV20-1 and TRBJ2-3, with D perhaps matching TRBD1 (6 bases). The germline CDR1 and CDR2 sequences are DFQATT and SNEGSKA (reference sequence). The CDR3 has 12 residues. Trimming left V 7 bases short and J 3 bases short, with 11 bases between. This CDR3 reads CSVYRATDTQYF. The CDR3 bases are TGCAGTGTATACAGGGCGACAGATACGCAGTATTTT.

This clonotype was picked up many times. The gene calls are TRBV7-2 and TRBJ1-3; no reliable D call. The CDR3 runs to 13 residues. Germline assignment: CDR1 SGHTA and CDR2 FQGNSA. The V gene lost 4 bases and the J gene lost 7 bases, with 11 bases spanning the gap. In DNA, the CDR3 is TGTGCCAGCAGCTGGCAGCCTCGGAACACCATATATTTT. Its translation: CASSWQPRNTIYF.

As regards this clonotype: A much larger clone lies one base from this, so it may be a read error. CDR3 amino acids: CATSEGLADNEQFF. CDR3 nucleotides: TGTGCCACCAGCGAAGGACTAGCGGACAATGAGCAGTTCTTC. The genes are TRBV24-1 and TRBJ2-1, with TRBD2 identical over 10 bases. Trimming at V came to 7 bases and at J to 5 bases, leaving 4 bases not matched to a gene. Looked up from germline, CDR1 is KGHDR and CDR2 is SFDVKD. This CDR3 has 14 residues.

V is TRBV20-1 and J is TRBJ2-7, with TRBD1 matching 10 bases. The length of the CDR3 is 14 residues. The trim removed 3 bases at V and 4 bases at J, leaving 6 bases unmatched. CDR1 is DFQATT, CDR2 SNEGSKA, per germline (reference sequence). The CDR3 region is CSARGQGIVYEQYF. The CDR3 DNA is TGCAGTGCTAGGGGACAGGGGATCGTGTACGAGCAGTACTTC.

This clonotype was recorded many times. The rearrangement uses TRBV7-2 and TRBJ2-7, with D possibly being TRBD2 (6 bases). Trimming took off 5 bases at V and 4 bases at J, with 12 bases between the two ends. Germline V gene lookup returns CDR1 SGHTA and CDR2 FQGNSA. This CDR3 has 13 residues. The CDR3 region has the DNA TGTGCCAGCAGCCTCAGGAGGGTTTACGAGCAGTACTTC. It specifies CASSLRRVYEQYF.

The sample holds many counts of this clonotype. The V and J genes are TRBV20-1 and TRBJ1-4; D remains ambiguous. Germline V gives CDR1 DFQATT, CDR2 SNEGSKA (reference sequence). The ends were cut back, 3 bases at V and 4 bases at J, with 9 bases in the middle. The CDR3 has 13 amino acids. The CDR3 reads CSARGQFNEKLFF. The DNA for the CDR3 is TGCAGTGCTAGGGGCCAGTTTAATGAAAAACTGTTTTTT.

This clonotype was seen many times. The gene calls are TRBV21-1 and TRBJ1-6; TRBD1 is the table's D call, not checked against the DNA. TRBV21-1 is shown as a pseudogene. The length of the CDR3 is 18 residues. The CDR3 DNA follows: TGTGCCAGCAGCCCCAGGGGTTTGGGCAGGGTTCATAATTCACCCCTCCACTTT. This sequence encodes CASSPRGLGRVHNSPLHF.

The table lists this clonotype with many counts. The chain combines TRBV6-2 or TRBV6-3 with TRBJ2-5, with D perhaps matching TRBD2 (5 bases). The germline V and J ends were trimmed by 0 bases and 2 bases, with 10 bases remaining between them. From germline, CDR1 is MNHEY and CDR2 SVGEGT. CDR3 length equals 15 residues. The CDR3 loop reads CASSYSTGKQETQYF. The CDR3 nucleotides are TGTGCCAGCAGTTACTCCACGGGGAAGCAAGAGACCCAGTACTTC.